Below, 7 T cell receptor beta chains from the same sample are listed, as sequenced in a study of shared clonotypes between healthy human individuals. Sequencing was performed with immunoSEQ multiplex PCR; in TCRdb, only in-frame clones are kept and a portion is missing. This sample yields roughly 450,000 clones, of which 79% are seen a single time; 10% to 15% belongs to the top ten. Sequencing was performed on PBMCs. The receptors shown here come from a woman aged 40 to 50 in good health. Some clones in this sample may be carry-over from other donors' samples.

This sequence joins TRBV11-2 and TRBJ2-7; weak D call: TRBD2 (6 bases). This CDR3 spans 14 amino acids. Trimming took 5 bases from V and 0 from J, leaving 11 bases between them. Germline V lookup: CDR1 SGHAT, CDR2 FQNNGV. The CDR3, as DNA: TGTGCCAGCAGCAGGGCTAGCGACTCCTACGAGCAGTACTTC. Amino acid sequence: CASSRASDSYEQYF.

V and J are TRBV7-8 and TRBJ2-1; unclear D gene. V lost 5 bases, J lost 6 bases, and 14 bases lay in between. CDR3 size: 14 residues. Per the germline V gene, CDR1 is SGHVS and CDR2 is FQNEAQ. Written as DNA, the CDR3 is TGTGCCAGCAGCACCTGGGCGGACCCCAATGAGCAGTTCTTC. Translating gives CASSTWADPNEQFF.

CDR3 in amino acids: CAWSRGASGNTIYF. The DNA of the CDR3 is TGTGCCTGGAGTAGGGGGGCCTCTGGAAACACCATATATTTT. The chain uses TRBV30 and TRBJ1-3; TRBD1 might be the D (6 bases). V lost 2 bases, J lost 0 bases, and 8 bases lay in between. The CDR3 totals 14 residues. Looked up from germline, CDR1 is GTSNPN and CDR2 is SVGIG (reference sequence).

The rearrangement joins TRBV16 to TRBJ2-7, with TRBD1 matching 9 bases. CDR1 is KGHSY and CDR2 is FQNENV in the germline V gene. The CDR3 consists of 15 residues. Trimming took 0 bases from V and 4 from J; bases not matched to a gene: 4. CDR3 DNA sequence: TGTGCCAGCAGCCAATCGGGCGACAGGGGGTACGAGCAGTACTTC. As protein: CASSQSGDRGYEQYF.

The rearrangement uses TRBV27 and TRBJ2-5; D possibly corresponds to TRBD2 (5 bases). The CDR3 has 15 amino acids. V lost 8 bases to trimming and J lost 2 bases, with 18 bases between them. CDR1 is MNHEY, CDR2 SMNVEV, per germline (reference sequence). CDR3 region: CASSSARAEQETQYF. In DNA form, the CDR3 reads TGTGCCAGCTCCTCAGCGCGAGCGGAACAAGAGACCCAGTACTTC.

The gene calls are TRBV14 and TRBJ1-2, with a possible D match to TRBD1 (5 bases). This CDR3 has 14 amino acids. The V end lost 4 bases, the J end lost 7 bases, and 16 bases lay between the germline ends. CDR1 is SGHDN, CDR2 FVKESK, per germline. Written as DNA, the CDR3 is TGTGCCAGCAGCCTCAGGGCAGAGTTTTCTGGCTACACCTTC. It encodes CASSLRAEFSGYTF. Complete variable domain (other parts from reference TRBV14 and TRBJ1-2): EAGVTQFPSHSVIEKGQTVTLRCDPISGHDNLYWYRRVMGKEIKFLLHFVKESKQDESGMPNNRFLAERTGGTYSTLKVQPAELEDSGVYFCASSLRAEFSGYTFGSGTRLTVV.

The chain couples TRBV5-1 to TRBJ2-1, with 11 bases lining up with TRBD2. Per the germline V gene, CDR1 is SGHRS and CDR2 is YFSETQ. The V segment lost 3 bases and the J segment 2 bases; nucleotides outside the gene matches: 4. This CDR3 is built from 16 residues. The CDR3 DNA sequence: TGCGCCAGCAGCTCAATAGCGGGAGGGGCCTACAATGAGCAGTTCTTC. Translating gives CASSSIAGGAYNEQFF.